This T cell receptor beta chain derives from a study of blood T cell repertoires in COVID-19. Study details: Acute and convalescent COVID-19 samples came from the United States, Italy and Spain.

Here immunoSEQ multiplex PCR was the method, and the copy in TCRdb shows in-frame clones only, minus some. The sample lists nearly 350,000 clones, 85% to 90% occurring once. This CDR3 is built from 15 residues. Germline V CDR1 and CDR2: SNHLY, FYNNEI. Trimming cost V 2 bases and J 2 bases, with 7 bases left between them. This TCR was sampled from a woman between 50 and 59 years old with COVID-19, enrolled during active disease. The J gene is TRBJ2-6, the V gene TRBV2; D not resolved. Sequencing was done on a sample of peripheral blood. Here the CDR3 reads CASSEQEPGANVLTF. The CDR3 bases are TGTGCCAGCAGTGAACAGGAACCTGGGGCCAACGTCCTGACTTTC.